What follows are 6 T cell receptor beta chains derived from one specimen sequenced in a study of cytomegalovirus exposure and HLA in healthy donors. 60 Vbeta and 13 Jbeta primers were used in PCR. The assay was immunoSEQ multiplex PCR, and TCRdb's table has in-frame clones only and misses some. The table has about 65,000 clones, more than 75% seen once. Sequencing was carried out using PBMCs. The receptors were sampled from a girl between 5 and 17 years old in good health and CMV-seropositive.

The V and J genes are TRBV18 and TRBJ1-3; D gene uncertain. CDR3 length equals 17 residues. Trimming removed 6 bases from V and 0 bases from J, with 18 bases in between. In germline, CDR1 is KGHSH, CDR2 LQKENI. As DNA, the CDR3 is TGTGCCAGCTCCCTCCACCCCCCCGGGAACTCTGGAAACACCATATATTTT. Translated, it gives CASSLHPPGNSGNTIYF.

This chain uses TRBV2 with TRBJ1-2; D call uncertain. Germline V lookup: CDR1 SNHLY, CDR2 FYNNEI. This CDR3 is built from 15 residues. The ends were cut back, 7 bases at V and 8 bases at J, with 23 bases in the middle. CDR3 region: CASTGRSDSSRGYTF. CDR3 bases: TGTGCCAGCACTGGAAGATCTGACTCCTCGAGGGGCTACACCTTC.

This chain uses TRBV28 with TRBJ1-6, with no clear D. CDR1 and CDR2 (germline): MDHEN, SYDVKM. The CDR3 contains 13 residues. Trimming took 5 bases from V and 9 from J, leaving 11 bases between them. The CDR3: CASSTAVGSPLHF. In DNA form, the CDR3 reads TGTGCCAGCAGTACCGCGGTGGGTTCACCCCTCCACTTT.

The chain uses TRBV5-1 and TRBJ2-7, with a tentative D call TRBD1 (7 bases). V was cut by 2 bases and J by 6 bases, with 15 bases left in between. The CDR3 is 14 amino acids. Germline values: CDR1 SGHRS, CDR2 YFSETQ. The CDR3 DNA reads TGCGCCAGCAGCTTCCAGGGGGGAACACTCGAGCAGTACTTC. Translation: CASSFQGGTLEQYF.

This clone was seen once. V usage is TRBV7-9 and J usage is TRBJ2-7, with 11 bases that match TRBD2. The CDR3 covers 15 residues. The germline gives CDR1 SEHNR, CDR2 FQNEAQ (reference sequence). V gave up 5 bases and J gave up 3 bases; unmatched junction bases: 6. CDR3 DNA sequence: TGTGCCAGCAGCGGTACTAGCGGGAGAAGCTACGAGCAGTACTTC. Translation gives CASSGTSGRSYEQYF.

The chain couples TRBV19 to TRBJ2-7, with 7 bases lining up with TRBD1. From germline, CDR1 is LNHDA and CDR2 SQIVND (reference sequence). The CDR3 length is 13 residues. The trim removed 5 bases at V and 2 bases at J, leaving 3 bases unmatched. CDR3: CASSVRGTYEQYF. In DNA, the CDR3 is TGTGCCAGTAGTGTCAGGGGGACCTACGAGCAGTACTTC.